Below, one T cell receptor (beta chain) is given with its context. These data are taken from a study of PD-1 blockade in classical Hodgkin lymphoma. The CDR3 is made up of 16 amino acids. CDR1 and CDR2 (germline): MNHNS, SASEGT. With 5 bases removed from V and 8 bases from J, the gap between germline ends came to 22 bases. Time point given: cycle 4 day 1 (C4D1), after about 6 weeks of nivolumab. Every patient relapsed after autologous stem cell transplantation, and brentuximab vedotin exposure varied. The data were produced by immunoSEQ multiplex PCR, yet TCRdb's version contains in-frame clones alone and is incomplete. The table shows just under 7,500 clones, with 65% to 85% occurring only once.

This chain links TRBV6-1 with TRBJ2-1; perhaps TRBD2 as D (5 bases). Here the sequenced sample was peripheral blood mononuclear cells (PBMCs), taken before the fourth cycle of nivolumab. This TCR came from a human donor with classical Hodgkin lymphoma. As DNA, the CDR3 is TGTGCCAGCAGTCAAGAGGGCGCCCTGAGGTGGTATGAGCAGTTCTTC. As protein: CASSQEGALRWYEQFF.